This T cell receptor (beta chain) originates from a study of blood T cell repertoires in COVID-19. For the study at large: The samples span acute and convalescent COVID-19 from the United States, Italy and Spain. T cells, B-cell-depleted T cells, or PBMCs supplied cDNA or gDNA.

The CDR3 has 15 residues. V trimming: 3 bases; J trimming: 6 bases; junction bases outside the gene matches: 7. Germline CDR1 and CDR2: SGHVS and FNYEAQ. Original methodology: Using reference gene primer amplification, nucleated cell counts were estimated. TCRdb's copy holds only in-frame clones and misses some; the assay was immunoSEQ multiplex PCR. V and J calls and clone size follow that table, whereas D and trimming were derived from the DNA. Of about 280,000 clones detected, approximately 88% appear once; the ten largest clones hold 0.9% to 1%. The chain couples TRBV7-6 to TRBJ2-1, with 8 bases fitting TRBD2. The receptor was derived from a woman in her thirties or forties who had recovered from COVID-19. The sequencing input was peripheral blood. In DNA, the CDR3 is TGTGCCAGCAGCTTCCTTAGCGGGATGGCCAATGAGCAGTTCTTC. It codes for CASSFLSGMANEQFF.